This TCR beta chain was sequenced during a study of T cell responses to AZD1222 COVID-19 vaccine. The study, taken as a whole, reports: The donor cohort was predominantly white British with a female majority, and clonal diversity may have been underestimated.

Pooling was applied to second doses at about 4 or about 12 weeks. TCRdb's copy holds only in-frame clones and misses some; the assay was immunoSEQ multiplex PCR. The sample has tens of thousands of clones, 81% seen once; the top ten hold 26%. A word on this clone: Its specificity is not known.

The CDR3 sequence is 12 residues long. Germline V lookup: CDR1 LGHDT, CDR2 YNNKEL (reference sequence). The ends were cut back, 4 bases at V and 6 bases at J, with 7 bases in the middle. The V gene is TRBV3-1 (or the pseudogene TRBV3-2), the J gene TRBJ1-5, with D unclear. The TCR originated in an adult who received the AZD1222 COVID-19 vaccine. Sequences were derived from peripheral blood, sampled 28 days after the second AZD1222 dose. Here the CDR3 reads CASSLLGQPQHF. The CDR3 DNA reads TGTGCCAGCAGCCTACTGGGTCAGCCCCAGCATTTT.